The 5 T cell receptor beta chains given below trace back to one sample, sequenced in a study of blood T cell repertoires in COVID-19. Assay: immunoSEQ multiplex PCR; the TCRdb copy retains only in-frame clones and omits some. This sample has about 170,000 clones, with approximately 86% found just once. Sequenced: peripheral blood. Receptors were obtained from a man aged 55-75 years with COVID-19, enrolled during active disease.

J is TRBJ1-1 and V is TRBV28; D is undetermined. This CDR3 has 13 residues. CDR1 MDHEN and CDR2 SYDVKM come from the germline V gene. With 3 bases removed from V and 1 base from J, the gap between germline ends came to 6 bases. This CDR3 reads CASSFPQNTEAFF. DNA of the CDR3: TGTGCCAGCAGTTTCCCACAGAACACTGAAGCTTTCTTT.

The chain combines TRBV27 with TRBJ2-7; D ambiguous. V was pared by 9 bases and J by 4 bases, with 10 bases between. The CDR3 length is 11 residues. From germline, CDR1 is MNHEY and CDR2 SMNVEV (reference sequence). The CDR3 reads CASRTLYEQYF. CDR3 coding DNA: TGTGCCAGTCGCACCCTATACGAGCAGTACTTC.

V gene TRBV14 combines with J gene TRBJ2-1; TRBD2 aligns across 10 bases. This CDR3 is built from 18 residues. V lost 0 bases to trimming and J lost 6 bases; unmatched junction nucleotides: 11. Germline V lookup: CDR1 SGHDN, CDR2 FVKESK. The CDR3: CASSQDRASGGALNEQFF. The CDR3 nucleotides read TGTGCCAGCAGCCAAGATAGGGCTAGCGGGGGCGCCCTCAATGAGCAGTTCTTC.

The CDR3 here is CASSYRTGYNEQFF. For the CDR3, the DNA is TGTGCCAGCAGTTACCGGACAGGTTATAATGAGCAGTTCTTC. The chain has TRBV6-5 and TRBJ2-1; the match to TRBD1 covers 7 bases. The length of the CDR3 is 14 residues. The germline V gene encodes CDR1 MNHEY and CDR2 SVGAGI. V gave up 2 bases and J gave up 7 bases; unmatched junction bases: 5.

V is TRBV3-1 (or the pseudogene TRBV3-2) and J is TRBJ1-1; 9 bases are shared with TRBD1. Unmatched junction bases numbered 3, after V lost 7 bases and J lost 3 bases. This CDR3 contains 13 residues. Germline V gene lookup returns CDR1 LGHDT and CDR2 YNNKEL (reference sequence). The CDR3 DNA is TGTGCCAGCACCTGGGACAGGGACACTGAAGCTTTCTTT. It translates to CASTWDRDTEAFF.